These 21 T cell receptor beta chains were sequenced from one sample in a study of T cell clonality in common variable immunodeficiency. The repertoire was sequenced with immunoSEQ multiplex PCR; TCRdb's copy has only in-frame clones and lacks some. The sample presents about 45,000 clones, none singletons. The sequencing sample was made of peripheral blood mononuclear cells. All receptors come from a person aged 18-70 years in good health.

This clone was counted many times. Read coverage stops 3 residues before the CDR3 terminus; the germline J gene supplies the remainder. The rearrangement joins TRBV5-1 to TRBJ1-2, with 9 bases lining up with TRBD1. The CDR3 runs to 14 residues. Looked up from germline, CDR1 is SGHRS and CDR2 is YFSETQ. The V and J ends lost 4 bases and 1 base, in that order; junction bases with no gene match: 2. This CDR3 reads CASSTGQGNYGYTF. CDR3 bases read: TGCGCCAGCAGCACGGGACAGGGTAACTATGGC.

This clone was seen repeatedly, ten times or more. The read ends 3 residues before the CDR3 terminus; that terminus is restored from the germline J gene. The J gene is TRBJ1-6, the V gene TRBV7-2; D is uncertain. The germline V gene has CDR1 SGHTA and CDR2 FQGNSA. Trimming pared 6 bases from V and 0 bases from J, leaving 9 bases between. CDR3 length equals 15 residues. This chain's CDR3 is CASRVSSSYNSPLHF. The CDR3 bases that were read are TGTGCCAGCAGGGTATCCAGCTCCTATAATTCACCC.

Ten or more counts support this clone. The covered CDR3 bases are TGCAGCGTTCTGGGGCCGGTCTACGAG. It codes for CSVLGPVYE. In full, the CDR3 reads CSVLGPVYEQYF. The genes are TRBV29-1 and TRBJ2-7; maybe TRBD1 (5 bases). The CDR3 end lies 3 residues beyond the end of the read and is filled in from the germline J gene. Trimming shortened V by 5 bases and J by 3 bases, and 11 bases separated the two germline ends. The germline CDR1 and CDR2 sequences are SQVTM and ANQGSEA. The CDR3 extends over 12 amino acids.

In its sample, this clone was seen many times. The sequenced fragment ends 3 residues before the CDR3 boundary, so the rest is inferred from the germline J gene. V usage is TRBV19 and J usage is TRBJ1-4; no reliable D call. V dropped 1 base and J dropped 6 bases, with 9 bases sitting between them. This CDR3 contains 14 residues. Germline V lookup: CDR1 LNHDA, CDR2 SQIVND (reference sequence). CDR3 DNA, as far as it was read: TGTGCCAGTAGTATAGTACAGCAAGATGAAAAA. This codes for CASSIVQQDEK. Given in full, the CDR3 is CASSIVQQDEKLFF.

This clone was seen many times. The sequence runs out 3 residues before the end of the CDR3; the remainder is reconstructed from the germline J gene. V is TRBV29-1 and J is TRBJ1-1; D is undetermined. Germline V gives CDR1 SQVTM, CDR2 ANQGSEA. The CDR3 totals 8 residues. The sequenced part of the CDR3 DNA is TGCAGCGTAGGGCTA. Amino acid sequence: CSVGL. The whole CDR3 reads CSVGLAFF.

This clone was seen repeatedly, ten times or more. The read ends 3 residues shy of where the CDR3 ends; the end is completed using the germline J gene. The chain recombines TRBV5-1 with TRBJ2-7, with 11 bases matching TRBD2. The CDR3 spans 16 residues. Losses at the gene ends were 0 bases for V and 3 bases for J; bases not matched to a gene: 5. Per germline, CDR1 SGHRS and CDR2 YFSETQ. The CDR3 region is CASSLDSGGGYYEQYF. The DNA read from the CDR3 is TGCGCCAGCAGCTTGGATAGCGGGGGGGGTTACTACGAG.

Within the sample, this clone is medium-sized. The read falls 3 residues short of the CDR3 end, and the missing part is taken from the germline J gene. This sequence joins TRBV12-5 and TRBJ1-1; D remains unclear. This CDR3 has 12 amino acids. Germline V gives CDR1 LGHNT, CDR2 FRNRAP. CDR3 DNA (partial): TGTGCTAGTGGTTCCGCGGCGTCGATA. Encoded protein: CASGSAASI. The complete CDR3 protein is CASGSAASIAFF. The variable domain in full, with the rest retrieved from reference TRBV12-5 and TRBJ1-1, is DARVTQTPRHKVTEMGQEVTMRCQPILGHNTVFWYRQTMMQGLELLAYFRNRAPLDDSGMPKDRFSAEMPDATLATLKIQPSEPRDSAVYFCASGSAASIAFFGQGTRLTVV.

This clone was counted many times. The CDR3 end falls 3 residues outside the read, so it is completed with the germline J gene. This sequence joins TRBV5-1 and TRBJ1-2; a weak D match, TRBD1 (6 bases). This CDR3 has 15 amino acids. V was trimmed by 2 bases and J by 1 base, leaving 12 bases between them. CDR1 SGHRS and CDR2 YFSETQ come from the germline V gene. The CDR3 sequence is CASSLDRRLNYGYTF. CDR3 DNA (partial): TGCGCCAGCAGCTTAGACAGGAGACTTAACTATGGC.

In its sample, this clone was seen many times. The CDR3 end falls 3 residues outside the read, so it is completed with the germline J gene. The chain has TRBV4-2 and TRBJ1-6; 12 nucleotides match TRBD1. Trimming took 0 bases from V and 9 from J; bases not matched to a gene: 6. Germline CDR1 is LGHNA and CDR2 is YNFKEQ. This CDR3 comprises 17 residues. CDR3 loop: CASSQDWGQGASSPLHF. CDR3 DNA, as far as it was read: TGTGCCAGCAGCCAAGATTGGGGACAGGGGGCAAGTTCACCC.

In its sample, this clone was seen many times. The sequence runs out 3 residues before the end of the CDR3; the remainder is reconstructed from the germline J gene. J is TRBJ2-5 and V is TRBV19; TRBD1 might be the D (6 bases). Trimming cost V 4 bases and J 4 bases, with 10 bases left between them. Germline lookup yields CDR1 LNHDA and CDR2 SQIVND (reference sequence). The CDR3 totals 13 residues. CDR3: CASSTDSGETQYF. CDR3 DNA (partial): TGTGCCAGTAGTACGGACAGCGGAGAGACC.

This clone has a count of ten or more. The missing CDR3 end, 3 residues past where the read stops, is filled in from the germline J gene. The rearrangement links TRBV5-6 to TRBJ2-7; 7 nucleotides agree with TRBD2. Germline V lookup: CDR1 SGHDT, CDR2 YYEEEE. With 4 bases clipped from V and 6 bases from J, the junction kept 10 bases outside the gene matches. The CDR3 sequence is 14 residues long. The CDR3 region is CASSLIYSGAEQYF. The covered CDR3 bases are TGTGCCAGCAGCCTCATTTACAGCGGGGCCGAG.

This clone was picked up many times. The DNA read from the CDR3 is TGCAGTGCCACCGGGGCAGGGACAGGCTACACAGATACG. Translated, it gives CSATGAGTGYTDT. Given in full, the CDR3 is CSATGAGTGYTDTQYF. The genes are TRBV20-1 and TRBJ2-3, with 8 bases fitting TRBD1. The read halts 3 residues ahead of the CDR3 end, with the missing end drawn from the germline J gene. The germline CDR1 and CDR2 sequences are DFQATT and SNEGSKA (reference sequence). This CDR3 comprises 16 residues. V lost 6 bases and J lost 2; bases outside the gene matches: 13.

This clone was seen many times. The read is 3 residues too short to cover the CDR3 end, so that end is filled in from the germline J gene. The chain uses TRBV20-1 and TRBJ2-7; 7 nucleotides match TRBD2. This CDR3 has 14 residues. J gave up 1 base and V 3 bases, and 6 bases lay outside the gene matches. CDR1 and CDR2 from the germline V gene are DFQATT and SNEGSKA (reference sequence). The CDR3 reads CSASPTSVSYEQYF. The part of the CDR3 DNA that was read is TGCAGTGCTAGTCCTACTAGCGTGTCCTACGAG.

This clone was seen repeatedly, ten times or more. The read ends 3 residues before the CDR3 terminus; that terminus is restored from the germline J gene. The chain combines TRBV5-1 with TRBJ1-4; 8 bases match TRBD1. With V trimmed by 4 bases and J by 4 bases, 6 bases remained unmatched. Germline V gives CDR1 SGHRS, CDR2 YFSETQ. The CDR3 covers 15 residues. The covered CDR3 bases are TGCGCCAGCAGCCTAGGACAGGGATATAATGAAAAA. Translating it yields CASSLGQGYNEK. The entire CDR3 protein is CASSLGQGYNEKLFF. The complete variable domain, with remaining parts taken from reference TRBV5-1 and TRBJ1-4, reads KAGVTQTPRYLIKTRGQQVTLSCSPISGHRSVSWYQQTPGQGLQFLFEYFSETQRNKGNFPGRFSGRQFSNSRSEMNVSTLELGDSALYLCASSLGQGYNEKLFFGSGTQLSVL.

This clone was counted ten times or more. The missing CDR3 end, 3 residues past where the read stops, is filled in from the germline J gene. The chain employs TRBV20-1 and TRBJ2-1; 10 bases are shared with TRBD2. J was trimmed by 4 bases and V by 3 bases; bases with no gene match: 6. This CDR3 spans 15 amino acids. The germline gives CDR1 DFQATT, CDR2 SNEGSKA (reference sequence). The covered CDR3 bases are TGCAGTGCTAGTCTTAGCGGGGGGTATTACAATGAG. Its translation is CSASLSGGYYNE. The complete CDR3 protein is CSASLSGGYYNEQFF.

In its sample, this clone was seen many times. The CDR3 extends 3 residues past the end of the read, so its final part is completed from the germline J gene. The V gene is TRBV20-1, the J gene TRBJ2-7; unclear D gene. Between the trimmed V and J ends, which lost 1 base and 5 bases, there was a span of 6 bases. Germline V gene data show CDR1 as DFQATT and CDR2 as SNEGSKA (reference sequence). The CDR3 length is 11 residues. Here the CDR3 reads CSARGYDEQYF. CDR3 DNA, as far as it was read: TGCAGTGCTAGAGGCTATGACGAG.

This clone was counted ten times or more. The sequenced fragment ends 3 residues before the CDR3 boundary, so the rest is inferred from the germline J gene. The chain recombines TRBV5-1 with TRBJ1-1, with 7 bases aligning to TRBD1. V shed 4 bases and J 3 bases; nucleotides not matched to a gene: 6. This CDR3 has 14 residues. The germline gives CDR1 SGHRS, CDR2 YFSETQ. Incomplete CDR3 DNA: TGCGCCAGCAGCGCACAGGGGAGGTACACTGAA. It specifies CASSAQGRYTE. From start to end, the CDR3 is CASSAQGRYTEAFF.

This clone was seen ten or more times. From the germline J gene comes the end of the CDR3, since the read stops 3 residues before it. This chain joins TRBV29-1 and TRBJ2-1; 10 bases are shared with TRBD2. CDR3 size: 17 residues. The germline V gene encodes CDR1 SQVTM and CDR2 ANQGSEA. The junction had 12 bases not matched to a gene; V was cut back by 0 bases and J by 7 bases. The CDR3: CSVEDSRASGSRNEQFF. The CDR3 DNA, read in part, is TGCAGCGTTGAAGATAGTCGGGCTAGCGGGAGTAGGAATGAG.

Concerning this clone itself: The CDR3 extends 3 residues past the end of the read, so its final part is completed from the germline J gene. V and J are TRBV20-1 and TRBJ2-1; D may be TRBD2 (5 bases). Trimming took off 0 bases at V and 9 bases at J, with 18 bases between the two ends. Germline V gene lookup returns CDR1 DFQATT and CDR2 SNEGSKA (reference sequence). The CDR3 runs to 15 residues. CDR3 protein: CSARDRVTSLGEQFF. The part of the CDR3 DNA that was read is TGCAGTGCTAGAGATAGAGTAACTAGTCTCGGTGAG.

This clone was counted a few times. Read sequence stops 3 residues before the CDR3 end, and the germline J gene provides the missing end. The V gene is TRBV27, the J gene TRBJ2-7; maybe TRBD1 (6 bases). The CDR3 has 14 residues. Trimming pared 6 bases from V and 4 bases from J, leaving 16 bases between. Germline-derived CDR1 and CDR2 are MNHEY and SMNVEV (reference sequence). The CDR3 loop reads CASRLEGTLYEQYF. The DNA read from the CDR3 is TGTGCCAGCAGGTTGGAAGGGACACTGTACGAG.

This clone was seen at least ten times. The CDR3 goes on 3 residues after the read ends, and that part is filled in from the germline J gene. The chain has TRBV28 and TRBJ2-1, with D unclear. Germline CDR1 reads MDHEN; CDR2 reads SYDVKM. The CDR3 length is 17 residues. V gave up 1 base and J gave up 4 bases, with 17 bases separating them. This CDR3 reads CASSLFGYSQPYNEQFF. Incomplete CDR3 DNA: TGTGCCAGCAGTTTATTTGGATACAGCCAACCTTACAATGAG.